This T cell receptor (beta chain) derives from a study of blood T cell repertoires in COVID-19. The overall study: There were acute and convalescent COVID-19 samples, and they came from the United States, Italy and Spain. From T cells, B-cell-depleted T cells, or PBMCs came the material, which was cDNA or gDNA.

Residents of about two dozen US areas, aged roughly 18 to 89 years, made up the participants. Cohorts were assigned according to the clinical history that participants reported. J gave up 2 bases and V 7 bases, and 5 bases lay outside the gene matches. The CDR3 spans 14 residues. Germline V lookup: CDR1 WNHNN, CDR2 SYGVQD (reference sequence). Repertoires were generated with immunoSEQ multiplex PCR, while TCRdb's copy carries only in-frame clones and drops some. Of 250,000 or so clones listed, approximately 90% are singletons. This chain joins TRBV10-1 and TRBJ1-5; 7 nucleotides align to TRBD1. The TCR comes from a woman in her thirties with acute COVID-19. The sample consisted of PBMCs or T cells enriched from blood (not recorded which). CDR3 residues: CASNNRGGNQPQHF. CDR3 DNA sequence: TGCGCCAGCAACAACAGGGGTGGCAATCAGCCCCAGCATTTT.